Shown below are 26 T cell receptor beta chains from a single sample sequenced in a study of T cells in Graves' hyperthyroidism and ophthalmopathy. RNA transcripts served as the template for amplifying TCR beta CDR3 regions. HTBI primers drove first-round RT-PCR of the TCR CDR3. Via MiXCR, TCRdb re-called the multiplex PCR reads, giving one row per CDR3 protein. The repertoire holds over 350,000 distinct CDR3 sequences, with approximately 15% as singletons. Sample: blood. The source is a man between 18 and 29 years old with Graves' ophthalmopathy.

The rearrangement links TRBV20-1 to TRBJ2-7, with 10 bases matching TRBD2. Germline loops: CDR1 DFQATT, CDR2 SNEGSKA (reference sequence). This CDR3 spans 15 amino acids. V lost 1 base to trimming and J lost 3 bases; unmatched junction nucleotides: 6. CDR3 amino acids: CSARAAGGRGYEQYF. The CDR3 bases are TGCAGTGCTAGAGCAGCGGGAGGGAGGGGCTACGAGCAGTACTTC.

This clonotype was recorded a few times. This chain connects TRBV15 to TRBJ2-7; 10 bases align to TRBD1. CDR1 is LNHNV, CDR2 YYDKDF, per germline (reference sequence). The CDR3 runs 17 residues. V dropped 0 bases and J dropped 3; count of bases not matched to a gene: 8. The CDR3 here is CATSRDPRQGAYYEQYF. The CDR3 DNA is TGTGCCACCAGCAGAGATCCCAGACAGGGGGCCTACTACGAGCAGTACTTC.

Of note for this clonotype: A much larger clone sits a single nucleotide away, making a read error possible. The CDR3 is CATSGESLYEQYF. The CDR3 coding sequence is TGTGCCACCTCGGGCGAGAGTCTCTACGAGCAGTACTTC. The chain joins TRBV15 to TRBJ2-7; D unclear. The CDR3 extends over 13 amino acids. Germline loops: CDR1 LNHNV, CDR2 YYDKDF (reference sequence). Trimming took 8 bases from V and 3 from J, leaving 14 bases between them.

Notes on this clonotype: One end of the junction does not line up with germline, which may come from a read error. V gene TRBV5-1 combines with J gene TRBJ2-1; no clear D. Germline loops: CDR1 SGHRS, CDR2 YFSETQ. The CDR3 is made up of 13 amino acids. The DNA for the CDR3 is TGCGCCAGCAGCTTGGAGGGCTACAGTGAGCAGTTCTTC. Its translation is CASSLEGYSEQFF. Looking up the rest from reference TRBV5-1 and TRBJ2-1 gives the full variable domain: KAGVTQTPRYLIKTRGQQVTLSCSPISGHRSVSWYQQTPGQGLQFLFEYFSETQRNKGNFPGRFSGRQFSNSRSEMNVSTLELGDSALYLCASSLEGYSEQFFGPGTRLTVL.

This clonotype has ten or more counts. The V call is TRBV6-1, the J call TRBJ2-7; the match to TRBD1 covers 11 bases. V was pared by 5 bases and J by 0 bases, with 15 bases of the junction left unmatched. CDR3 length: 19 residues. Germline CDR1 and CDR2: MNHNS and SASEGT. The chain's CDR3 is CASSTPGQGGLVHSYEQYF. In DNA form, the CDR3 reads TGTGCCAGCAGTACTCCGGGACAGGGGGGTCTAGTACACTCCTACGAGCAGTACTTC.

V usage is TRBV7-2 and J usage is TRBJ2-5; perhaps D is TRBD1 or TRBD2 (5 bases each). Germline loops: CDR1 SGHTA, CDR2 FQGNSA. V lost 3 bases and J 1 base, leaving 12 bases between the germline ends. This CDR3 has 15 amino acids. Written as DNA, the CDR3 is TGTGCCAGCAGCTTCTACCGGGACGCCCAAGAGACCCAGTACTTC. Translation: CASSFYRDAQETQYF.

This clonotype occurred a few times. The chain couples TRBV24-1 to TRBJ1-2; 8 positions agree with TRBD1. Germline values: CDR1 KGHDR, CDR2 SFDVKD. With 3 bases clipped from V and 6 bases from J, the junction kept 14 bases outside the gene matches. The CDR3 covers 17 residues. The CDR3 nucleotides are TGTGCCACCAGTGATACGGGACAGGCCTCGGATCTCCATGGCTACACCTTC. Translated, it gives CATSDTGQASDLHGYTF.

V usage is TRBV7-2 and J usage is TRBJ2-7; TRBD2 agrees at 7 bases. The CDR3 contains 14 residues. V dropped 5 bases and J dropped 4; count of bases not matched to a gene: 8. Germline-derived CDR1 and CDR2 are SGHTA and FQGNSA. The CDR3 coding sequence is TGTGCCAGCAGCAAGACCGGGACTAAATACGAGCAGTACTTC. This codes for CASSKTGTKYEQYF.

CDR3 in amino acids: CASSWTPGGGDAQFF. CDR3 DNA sequence: TGCGCCAGCAGCTGGACCCCCGGGGGGGGCGATGCGCAGTTCTTC. This chain connects TRBV5-1 to TRBJ2-1; 8 positions match TRBD2. V shed 3 bases, J shed 12 bases, and the junction held 14 bases outside the gene matches. There are 15 residues in the CDR3. CDR1 SGHRS and CDR2 YFSETQ come from the germline V gene.

In this sample, this clonotype turned up many times. The chain joins TRBV20-1 to TRBJ2-7; TRBD1 matches 7 bases. Germline V gene data show CDR1 as DFQATT and CDR2 as SNEGSKA (reference sequence). The length of the CDR3 is 12 residues. The CDR3, as DNA: TGCAGCGCCGGGACAGACTCCTACGAGCAGTACTTC. It codes for CSAGTDSYEQYF.

This clonotype appeared many times. The genes are TRBV12-3 or TRBV12-4 and TRBJ1-6; D is uncertain. V shed 3 bases and J shed 7 bases, with 16 bases lying between them. The CDR3 sequence is 16 residues long. The CDR3 loop is CASSFGGWQANSPLHF. The CDR3 DNA sequence: TGTGCCAGCAGTTTCGGCGGCTGGCAGGCCAATTCACCCCTCCACTTT.

This clonotype has ten or more counts. CDR3 region: CASSWSGTGNGYTF. Written as DNA, the CDR3 is TGTGCCAGCAGTTGGTCTGGGACAGGGAATGGCTACACCTTC. The rearrangement links TRBV27 to TRBJ1-2, with 9 bases aligning to TRBD1. Germline V gene sequence: CDR1 MNHEY, CDR2 SMNVEV (reference sequence). The CDR3 runs 14 residues. J was trimmed by 6 bases and V by 4 bases; bases with no gene match: 6.

This clonotype showed up many times. The rearrangement uses TRBV30 and TRBJ1-2, with D unclear. Germline values: CDR1 GTSNPN, CDR2 SVGIG (reference sequence). V was pared by 2 bases and J by 8 bases, with 12 bases between. The CDR3 contains 12 residues. CDR3 in amino acids: CAWSLSLRGYTF. Written as DNA, the CDR3 is TGTGCCTGGAGTCTAAGCCTCAGGGGCTACACCTTC.

There are many counts of this clonotype. The chain couples TRBV19 to TRBJ1-1; a possible D gene is TRBD1 (6 bases). Trimming took off 3 bases at V and 0 bases at J, with 14 bases between the two ends. Germline V lookup: CDR1 LNHDA, CDR2 SQIVND (reference sequence). The CDR3 has 16 amino acids. CDR3 sequence (DNA): TGTGCCAGTAGTATGTCCCAGGGGACCATGAACACTGAAGCTTTCTTT. It yields the protein CASSMSQGTMNTEAFF.

This clonotype has a count of ten or more. The chain links TRBV18 to TRBJ1-5; 8 positions agree with TRBD1. J gave up 6 bases and V 3 bases, and 1 base lay outside the gene matches. Germline lookup yields CDR1 KGHSH and CDR2 LQKENI. The CDR3 is made up of 13 amino acids. Here the CDR3 reads CASSPDRVQPQHF. CDR3 sequence (DNA): TGTGCCAGCTCACCGGACAGGGTTCAGCCCCAGCATTTT.

This clonotype was recorded many times. The chain carries TRBV12-3 or TRBV12-4 and TRBJ2-2; the D gene is possibly TRBD1 (6 bases). CDR3 length: 13 residues. Trimming removed 6 bases at V and 11 bases at J, with 16 bases between. The CDR3 DNA sequence: TGTGCCAGCAGGAAGGGGACACGGTATGAGCTGTTTTTT. Encoded protein: CASRKGTRYELFF.

At least ten counts were recorded for this clonotype. This chain links TRBV2 with TRBJ2-2; TRBD2 aligns across 10 bases. The V gene's germline CDR1 is SNHLY and CDR2 FYNNEI. This CDR3 contains 19 residues. V lost 2 bases and J lost 2; bases outside the gene matches: 11. In DNA form, the CDR3 reads TGTGCCAGCAGTGAACTGTCCCCTGGACTAGCGGCTAACACCGGGGAGCTGTTTTTT. This translates into CASSELSPGLAANTGELFF.

At least ten counts were recorded for this clonotype. This chain links TRBV19 with TRBJ2-7, with D perhaps matching TRBD1 (5 bases). CDR3 length equals 14 residues. Trimming pared 6 bases from V and 3 bases from J, leaving 15 bases between. Per germline, CDR1 LNHDA and CDR2 SQIVND (reference sequence). Here the CDR3 DNA reads TGTGCCAGTAGCTTTGCCTCAGACAGCTACGAGCAGTACTTC. Residues: CASSFASDSYEQYF. The full variable domain, with the rest looked up from reference TRBV19 and TRBJ2-7, is DGGITQSPKYLFRKEGQNVTLSCEQNLNHDAMYWYRQDPGQGLRLIYYSQIVNDFQKGDIAEGYSVSREKKESFPLTVTSAQKNPTAFYLCASSFASDSYEQYFGPGTRLTVT.

This clonotype has just a few counts. The chain employs TRBV7-2 and TRBJ2-7, with 10 bases aligning to TRBD1. Germline loops: CDR1 SGHTA, CDR2 FQGNSA. This CDR3 contains 17 residues. The V gene end was trimmed by 2 bases and the J gene end by 2 bases; junction bases not matched to a gene: 9. The CDR3 DNA is TGTGCCAGCAGCTTATATTTAGCCGGGACAGGGGCCTACGAGCAGTACTTC. It codes for CASSLYLAGTGAYEQYF. The entire variable domain, with the rest obtained from reference TRBV7-2 and TRBJ2-7, is as follows: GAGVSQSPSNKVTEKGKDVELRCDPISGHTALYWYRQSLGQGLEFLIYFQGNSAPDKSGLPSDRFSAERTGGSVSTLTIQRTQQEDSAVYLCASSLYLAGTGAYEQYFGPGTRLTVT.

This clonotype was counted at least ten times. The chain links TRBV11-2 to TRBJ1-1; D call uncertain. The V gene's germline CDR1 is SGHAT and CDR2 FQNNGV. Trimming cost V 5 bases and J 4 bases, with 14 bases left between them. This CDR3 contains 14 residues. CDR3 amino acids: CASSHLDMTTEAFF. DNA for the CDR3: TGTGCCAGCAGCCACCTGGATATGACCACTGAAGCTTTCTTT.

The chain employs TRBV3-1 and TRBJ1-2; D unresolved. Per germline, CDR1 LGHDT and CDR2 YNNKEL (reference sequence). The V and J ends lost 0 bases and 9 bases respectively, with 20 bases between them. There are 16 residues in the CDR3. The CDR3 spells CASSQDLGREAMSYTF. The CDR3 bases are TGTGCCAGCAGCCAAGATTTAGGGAGGGAGGCAATGAGCTACACCTTC.

This clonotype has more than one count but fewer than ten. The V call is TRBV20-1, the J call TRBJ1-5; 7 bases are a match to TRBD1. This CDR3 is 15 amino acids long. CDR1 and CDR2 (germline): DFQATT, SNEGSKA (reference sequence). Trimming took 3 bases from V and 2 from J; bases not matched to a gene: 7. Here the CDR3 DNA reads TGCAGTGCTAGGGTTAGGGGGCTGGGCAATCAGCCCCAGCATTTT. As protein: CSARVRGLGNQPQHF.

The J gene is TRBJ1-5, the V gene TRBV19, with a possible D match to TRBD1 (5 bases). Germline-derived CDR1 and CDR2 are LNHDA and SQIVND (reference sequence). CDR3 length: 15 residues. V was cut by 7 bases and J by 2 bases, with 15 bases left in between. CDR3 DNA: TGTGCCAGTAACCGCGGGACCACCGGCAATCAGCCCCAGCATTTT. Translated, it gives CASNRGTTGNQPQHF. Looking up the rest from reference TRBV19 and TRBJ1-5 gives the full variable domain: DGGITQSPKYLFRKEGQNVTLSCEQNLNHDAMYWYRQDPGQGLRLIYYSQIVNDFQKGDIAEGYSVSREKKESFPLTVTSAQKNPTAFYLCASNRGTTGNQPQHFGDGTRLSIL.

The table lists this clonotype with many counts. The V gene is TRBV4-1, the J gene TRBJ1-4, with D possibly TRBD1 on 5 matching bases. This CDR3 contains 14 residues. V gave up 1 base and J gave up 8 bases, with 11 bases separating them. The germline V gene has CDR1 MGHRA and CDR2 YSYEKL. The CDR3 loop is CASSQGDGREKLFF. The CDR3 DNA sequence: TGCGCCAGCAGCCAAGGGGACGGGCGGGAAAAACTGTTTTTT.

Many counts were recorded for this clonotype. The gene calls are TRBV5-8 and TRBJ1-1; the match to TRBD1 covers 9 bases. V was pared by 3 bases and J by 5 bases, with 8 bases of the junction left unmatched. The V gene's germline CDR1 is SGHTS and CDR2 YDEGEE. The CDR3 is 15 residues long. The CDR3 loop is CASSYDRGMGTEAFF. The CDR3 nucleotides are TGTGCCAGCAGCTACGACAGGGGGATGGGGACTGAAGCTTTCTTT.

The V and J genes are TRBV29-1 and TRBJ2-1; 9 nucleotides agree with TRBD1. V lost 8 bases and J lost 0; bases outside the gene matches: 5. Germline CDR1 and CDR2: SQVTM and ANQGSEA. This CDR3 spans 14 amino acids. CDR3 sequence (DNA): TGCAGCTCTGGGACAGGGAGCTCCTACAATGAGCAGTTCTTC. It translates to CSSGTGSSYNEQFF.